This T cell receptor (beta chain) was captured by sequencing in a study of CD8 T cells in ankylosing spondylitis. In making TCR beta libraries, quantitative 5'-RACE with molecular barcodes was used. TCRdb reanalysed the 5' RACE reads using MiXCR and keeps one entry per CDR3 protein. The table lists 150,000 to 200,000 distinct CDR3 sequences, around a tenth of them singletons, with over 13% in the top ten. Looked up from germline, CDR1 is MNHEY and CDR2 is SVGEGT. The CDR3 spans 15 residues. Trimming at V came to 3 bases and at J to 2 bases, leaving 7 bases not matched to a gene. This clonotype was found a few times. Antigen unknown. The study, taken as a whole, reports: Disease-linked clones bore a CD8+ phenotype, appearing relatively rarely in peripheral blood. Enrichment of disease-linked clones was reportedly significant in matched ankylosing spondylitis synovial fluid.

The genes are TRBV6-2 or TRBV6-3 and TRBJ2-7; 7 bases are shared with TRBD1. The sequence derives from a female donor with ankylosing spondylitis or in good health (not recorded which). Source material: blood, either unsorted or a sorted T cell fraction (not recorded which). Written as DNA, the CDR3 is TGTGCCAGCAGTTATACGCCGGGACAGACCTACGAGCAGTACTTC. This codes for CASSYTPGQTYEQYF.